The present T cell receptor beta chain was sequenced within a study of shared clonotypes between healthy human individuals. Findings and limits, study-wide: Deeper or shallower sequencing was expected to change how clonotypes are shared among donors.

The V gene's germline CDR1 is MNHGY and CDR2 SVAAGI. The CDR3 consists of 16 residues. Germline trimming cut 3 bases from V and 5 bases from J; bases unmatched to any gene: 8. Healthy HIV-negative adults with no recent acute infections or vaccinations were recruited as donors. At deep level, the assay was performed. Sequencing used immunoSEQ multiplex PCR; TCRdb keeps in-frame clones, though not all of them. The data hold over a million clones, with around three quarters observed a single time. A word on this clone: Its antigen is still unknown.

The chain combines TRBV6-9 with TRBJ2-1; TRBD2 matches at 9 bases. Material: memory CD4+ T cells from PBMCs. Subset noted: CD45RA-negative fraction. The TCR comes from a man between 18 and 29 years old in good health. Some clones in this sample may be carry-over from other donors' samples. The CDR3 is CASSYQETSGNNEQFF. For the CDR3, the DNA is TGTGCCAGCAGTTACCAAGAGACTAGCGGAAACAATGAGCAGTTCTTC.